The present TCR beta chain was sequenced within a study of T cell responses to AZD1222 COVID-19 vaccine. Study-level findings and limits: White British donors predominated, females outnumbered males, and clonal diversity was possibly underestimated. Mapped onto spike, vaccine-associated CD4 TCRs spanned it and were dominant at 160-218 and 743-854. Per reports, nearly half of all spike-specific TCRs target regions that are unmutated in variants.

Produced via immunoSEQ multiplex PCR; TCRdb's table is partial and in-frame only. Among about 90,000 clones listed, roughly 90% were seen once. Second doses at about 4 or about 12 weeks were pooled. The CDR3 spans 15 residues. Trimming shortened V by 4 bases and J by 2 bases, and 14 bases separated the two germline ends. Germline CDR1 and CDR2: SGHRS and YFSETQ. This clone was counted a single time. Antigen specificity is unknown. The input for sequencing was peripheral blood, taken 28 days after the second AZD1222 dose. The TCR sequence derives from an adult who received the AZD1222 COVID-19 vaccine. The rearrangement joins TRBV5-1 to TRBJ2-3; perhaps TRBD2 as D (5 bases). CDR3 DNA: TGCGCCAGCAGCCCGGCTGGGAGCTACACAGATACGCAGTATTTT. Translating gives CASSPAGSYTDTQYF.